The clone carrying this TCR beta chain showed up just once. The antigen is not known. The data derive from a study of T cell responses to AZD1222 COVID-19 vaccine. Clones were sequenced by immunoSEQ multiplex PCR, and TCRdb holds only the in-frame ones, with some missing. Of about 87,000 clones detected, 90% appear once; the ten largest clones hold almost 8.5%. V trimming: 5 bases; J trimming: 8 bases; junction bases outside the gene matches: 9. Germline V gene sequence: CDR1 SGHTA, CDR2 FQGNSA. The CDR3 loop spans 14 amino acids. Overall study findings and caveats: Scientists sampled the repertoires only once the peak T cell response had passed. Spike-wide vaccine-associated CD4 TCRs dominated at 160-218 and 743-854. A rise in Spike-specific TCR breadth and depth followed two AZD1222 doses. At baseline, seropositivity was found in only 5 to 7 AZD1222 recipients.

The material was peripheral blood, obtained on day 0 of AZD1222 vaccination. The chain joins TRBV7-2 to TRBJ2-1, with 7 nucleotides matching TRBD1. This receptor was identified in an adult in good health. CDR3 nucleotides: TGTGCCAGCAGCCTCTGGACAGGCGAGGATGAGCAGTTCTTC. Translated, it gives CASSLWTGEDEQFF.